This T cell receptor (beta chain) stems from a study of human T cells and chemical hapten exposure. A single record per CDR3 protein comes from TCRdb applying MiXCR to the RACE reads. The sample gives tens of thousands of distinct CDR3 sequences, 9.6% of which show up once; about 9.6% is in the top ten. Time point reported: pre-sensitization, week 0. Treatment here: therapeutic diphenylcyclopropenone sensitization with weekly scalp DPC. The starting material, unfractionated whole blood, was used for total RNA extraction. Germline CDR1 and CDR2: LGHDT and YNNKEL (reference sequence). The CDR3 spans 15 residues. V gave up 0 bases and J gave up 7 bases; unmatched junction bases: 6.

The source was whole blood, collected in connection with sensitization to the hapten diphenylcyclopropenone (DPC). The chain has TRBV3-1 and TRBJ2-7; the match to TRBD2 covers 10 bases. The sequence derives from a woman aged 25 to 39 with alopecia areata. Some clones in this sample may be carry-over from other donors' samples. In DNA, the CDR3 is TGTGCCAGCAGCCAAGATCTAGCGGGGGCAAGGGAGCAGTACTTC. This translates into CASSQDLAGAREQYF.